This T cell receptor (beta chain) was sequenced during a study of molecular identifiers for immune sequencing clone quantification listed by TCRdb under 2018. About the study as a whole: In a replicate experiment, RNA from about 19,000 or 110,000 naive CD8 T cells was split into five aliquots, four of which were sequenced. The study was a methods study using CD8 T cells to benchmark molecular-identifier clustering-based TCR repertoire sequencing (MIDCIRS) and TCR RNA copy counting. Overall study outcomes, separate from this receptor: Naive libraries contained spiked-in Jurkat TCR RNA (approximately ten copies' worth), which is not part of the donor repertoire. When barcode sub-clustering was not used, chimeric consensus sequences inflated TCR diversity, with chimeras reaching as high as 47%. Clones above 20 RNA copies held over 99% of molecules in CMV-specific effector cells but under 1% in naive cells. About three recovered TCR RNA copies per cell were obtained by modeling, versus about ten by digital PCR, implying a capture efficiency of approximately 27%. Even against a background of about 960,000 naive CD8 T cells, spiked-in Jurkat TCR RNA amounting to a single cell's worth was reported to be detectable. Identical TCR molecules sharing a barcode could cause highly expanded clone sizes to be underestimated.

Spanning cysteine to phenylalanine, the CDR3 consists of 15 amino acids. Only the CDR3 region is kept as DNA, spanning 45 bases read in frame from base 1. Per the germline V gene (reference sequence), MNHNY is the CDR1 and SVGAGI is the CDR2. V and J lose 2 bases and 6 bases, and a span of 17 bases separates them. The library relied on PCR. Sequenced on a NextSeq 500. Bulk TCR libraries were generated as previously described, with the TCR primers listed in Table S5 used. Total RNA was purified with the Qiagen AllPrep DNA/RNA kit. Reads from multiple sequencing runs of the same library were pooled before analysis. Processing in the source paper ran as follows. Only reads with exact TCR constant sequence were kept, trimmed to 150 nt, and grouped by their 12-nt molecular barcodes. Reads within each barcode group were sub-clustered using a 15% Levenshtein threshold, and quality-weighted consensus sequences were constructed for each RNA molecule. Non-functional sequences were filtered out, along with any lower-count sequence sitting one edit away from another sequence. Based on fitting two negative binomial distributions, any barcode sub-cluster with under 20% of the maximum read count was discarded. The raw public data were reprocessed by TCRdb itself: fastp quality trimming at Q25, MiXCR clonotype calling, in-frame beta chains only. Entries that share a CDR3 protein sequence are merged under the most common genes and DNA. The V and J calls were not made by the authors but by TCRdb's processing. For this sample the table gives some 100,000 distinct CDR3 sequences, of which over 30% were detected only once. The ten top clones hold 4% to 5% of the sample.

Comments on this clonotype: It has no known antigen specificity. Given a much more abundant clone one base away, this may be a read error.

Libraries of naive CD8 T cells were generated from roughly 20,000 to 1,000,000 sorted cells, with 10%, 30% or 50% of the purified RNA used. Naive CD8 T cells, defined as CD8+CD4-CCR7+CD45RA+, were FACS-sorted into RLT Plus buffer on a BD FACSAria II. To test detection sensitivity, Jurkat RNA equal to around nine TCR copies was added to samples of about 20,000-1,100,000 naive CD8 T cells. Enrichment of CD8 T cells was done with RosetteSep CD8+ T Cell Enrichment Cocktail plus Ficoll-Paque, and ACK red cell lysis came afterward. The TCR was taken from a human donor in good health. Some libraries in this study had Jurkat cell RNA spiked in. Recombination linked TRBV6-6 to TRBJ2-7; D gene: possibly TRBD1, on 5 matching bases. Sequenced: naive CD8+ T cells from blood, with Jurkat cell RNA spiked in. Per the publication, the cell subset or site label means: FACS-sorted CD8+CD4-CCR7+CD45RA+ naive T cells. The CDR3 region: CASSYEGRVRCEQYF. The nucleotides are TGTGCCAGCAGTTACGAAGGCAGGGTAAGATGCGAGCAGTACTTC.